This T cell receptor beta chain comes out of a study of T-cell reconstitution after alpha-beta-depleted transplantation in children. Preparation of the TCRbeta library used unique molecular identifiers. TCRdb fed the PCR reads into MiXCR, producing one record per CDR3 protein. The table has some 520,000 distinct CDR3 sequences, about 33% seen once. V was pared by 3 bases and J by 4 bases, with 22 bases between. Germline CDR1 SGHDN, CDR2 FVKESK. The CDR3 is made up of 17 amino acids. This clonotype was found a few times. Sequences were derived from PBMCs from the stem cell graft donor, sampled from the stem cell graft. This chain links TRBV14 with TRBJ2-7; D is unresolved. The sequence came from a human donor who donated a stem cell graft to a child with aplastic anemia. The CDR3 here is CASSQILRLSELYEQYF. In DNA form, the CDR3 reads TGTGCCAGCAGCCAGATTTTGCGGCTTTCGGAATTATACGAGCAGTACTTC.